This T cell receptor beta chain was sequenced in a study of blood T cell repertoires in COVID-19. Turning to the study itself: Acute-phase and convalescent COVID-19 samples originated in the United States, Italy and Spain. The cDNA or gDNA used as material had been derived from T cells, B-cell-depleted T cells, or PBMCs.

As originally analysed: Cell counts per sample came from amplifying reference gene primers. TCRdb's copy holds only in-frame clones and misses some; the assay was immunoSEQ multiplex PCR. That table gives V, J and clone size, and the DNA gave D and trimming. The data contain some 190,000 clones, under 90% of them singletons. CDR3 length equals 13 residues. CDR1 and CDR2 from the germline V gene are SGHKS and YYEKEE (reference sequence). V shed 3 bases, J shed 4 bases, and the junction held 1 base outside the gene matches. The sequencing sample was made of peripheral blood. The gene calls are TRBV5-5 and TRBJ1-1; 9 positions agree with TRBD1. This sequence was found in a woman older than 75 with active or convalescent COVID-19. The CDR3 bases are TGTGCCAGCAGCTGGGACAGGGTCACTGAAGCTTTCTTT. Translated: CASSWDRVTEAFF.